This T cell receptor beta chain was sequenced during a study of monozygotic twins with inflammatory bowel disease (dated by TCRdb to between 2018 and 2021). The study in broad terms: A total of about 28 monozygotic twin pairs were included in the full study, comprising nine German pairs (four IBD-concordant, five IBD-discordant) and 19 IBD-discordant Danish pairs. The search for disease-associated traits relied mainly on comparing, within discordant pairs, IBD patients with their genetically identical healthy co-twins. Each individual had, on average, about 151 000 unique TCRalpha sequences and 181 000 unique TCRbeta sequences available for analysis. The research as a whole found: TCRbeta repertoire diversity, by inverse Simpson index, was decreased in IBD patients compared with their healthy co-twins. Background noise and inter-individual variability may have been introduced into the repertoires by the differing immunosuppressive treatments among patients. No single strong signal or clonotype linked to IBD turned up in the results, so the idea that one exists was not supported. Distinction between different T cell subtypes could not be achieved in the analysis. Repertoire similarity did not differ between concordant and discordant twins, possibly due to limited statistical power. IBD patients shared fewer clonotypes with other individuals than healthy twins did, most markedly in patients showing signs of disease activity.

From each donor, an approximately 2.5 ml peripheral blood sample was collected into PAXgene tubes and kept at -80 degrees C. Total RNA was isolated from whole blood with the PAXgene blood miRNA kit on an automated QIAcube, without T cell sorting. Deep TCRalpha and TCRbeta repertoire profiling with unique molecular barcoding was performed on peripheral blood of monozygotic twin pairs concordant or discordant for inflammatory bowel disease. Smoking habits were recorded for all twin pairs, and each individual was classified as a current, former or never smoker. For CDR1 and CDR2, the germline V gene (reference sequence) lists LGHDT and YNNKEL. The CDR3 contains 16 residues, cysteine and phenylalanine counted. No DNA has been recorded. Receptor libraries were prepared by 5' RACE. Preparation of each TCR library used approximately 3.5 ug of total RNA. For each sample, cDNA was synthesized in eight separate reactions using SMARTScribe reverse transcriptase. During cDNA synthesis, unique molecular identifiers containing a 6-nucleotide sample barcode were introduced by template switching. Amplification of TCRalpha and TCRbeta cDNA involved two nested PCRs of about 15 and 9 cycles, and each PCR was followed by bead purification. Before amplification, the cDNA was treated with uracil DNA-glycosylase and purified using the QIAquick PCR purification kit. The second PCR added Illumina TruSeq-compatible adapters along with sample-specific barcodes. Library quality and concentration were assessed using TapeStation and Qubit, and roughly 5 ng of each library was pooled. Sequencing of pooled libraries was carried out on an Illumina HiSeq2500 single-index Rapid Run using 2 x 100 bp reads and custom sequencing primers. The original pipeline was this. MiGEC version 1.2.6 was used for UMI-based consensus assembly, which corrected PCR and sequencing errors. MiXCR version 2.1.1 was used to carry out V(D)J alignment, clonotype assembly and CDR3 extraction. To normalise gene usage, clonotype sharing and MAIT/NKT TCR abundance, the top 1000, 10 000 and 20 000 clonotypes in each sample were analysed. After downsampling to 27 000 UMIs, diversity was calculated as the inverse Simpson index using the vegan R package. Paired Mann-Whitney U tests were applied to discordant twin pairs, and Benjamini-Hochberg correction was used for multiple testing. Reprocessed by TCRdb, the reads give a single entry per CDR3 protein sequence, without DNA. TCRdb, not the authors, supplied the V and J calls. The sample table includes approximately 400,000 distinct CDR3 sequences. Jointly, the top ten make up 2% to 3% of the sample.

For this clonotype: It lacks a known antigen.

The receptor was derived from a human donor with ulcerative colitis or Crohn's disease, or a healthy co-twin of an affected twin (not recorded which). The rearrangement combines TRBV3-1 with TRBJ2-2; absent DNA, TCRdb's TRBD1 call cannot be checked. Sequencing used blood. The CDR3 sequence is CASSHYGTINTGDLFF.